Listed here are 30 T cell receptor beta chains from one sample, sequenced in a study of CD8 T cells in ankylosing spondylitis. In TCRdb, the 5' RACE reads were re-called with MiXCR into one record per CDR3 protein. The profile shows 40,000 or so distinct CDR3 sequences, roughly 3% of them singletons. The specimen was blood, either unsorted or a sorted T cell fraction (not recorded which). All receptors derive from a male donor with ankylosing spondylitis or in good health (not recorded which).

At least ten counts were recorded for this clonotype. V usage is TRBV9 and J usage is TRBJ2-3; 12 bases match TRBD2. The CDR3 is 15 residues long. The ends lost 5 bases at V and 5 bases at J; junction bases unmatched: 6. CDR1 is SGDLS, CDR2 YYNGEE, per germline. CDR3 amino acids: CASRRLAGGQDTQYF. The CDR3 DNA reads TGTGCCAGCAGGCGGCTAGCGGGGGGGCAAGATACGCAGTATTTT.

This clonotype has ten or more counts. The CDR3, as DNA: TGTGCCTGGACCAAACCTGGGGCTAATGAAAAACTGTTTTTT. Amino acids: CAWTKPGANEKLFF. V and J are TRBV30 and TRBJ1-4, with D hard to call. CDR3 size: 14 residues. CDR1 and CDR2 from the germline V gene are GTSNPN and SVGIG (reference sequence). Trimming took off 4 bases at V and 3 bases at J, with 12 bases between the two ends.

This clonotype appeared many times. The gene calls are TRBV9 and TRBJ2-3; D is tentatively TRBD1 or TRBD2 (6 bases each). V was cut by 0 bases and J by 0 bases, with 11 bases left in between. Germline V gives CDR1 SGDLS, CDR2 YYNGEE. The length of the CDR3 is 16 residues. As DNA, the CDR3 is TGTGCCAGCAGCGTAGGCCCGGGGGCTAGCACAGATACGCAGTATTTT. Amino acids: CASSVGPGASTDTQYF. Based on the CDR3 plus reference TRBV9 and TRBJ2-3, the full variable domain is DSGVTQTPKHLITATGQRVTLRCSPRSGDLSVYWYQQSLDQGLQFLIQYYNGEERAKGNILERFSAQQFPDLHSELNLSSLELGDSALYFCASSVGPGASTDTQYFGPGTRLTVL.

This clonotype was observed a handful of times. The CDR3 reads CASSGRVDGYTF. DNA for the CDR3: TGTGCCAGCAGCGGAAGGGTGGATGGCTACACCTTC. The chain uses TRBV9 and TRBJ1-2; D gene ambiguous. Germline V lookup: CDR1 SGDLS, CDR2 YYNGEE. The CDR3 length is 12 residues. Trimming stripped 3 bases from V and 6 bases from J, with 9 bases between. The variable domain in full, with the rest retrieved from reference TRBV9 and TRBJ1-2, is DSGVTQTPKHLITATGQRVTLRCSPRSGDLSVYWYQQSLDQGLQFLIQYYNGEERAKGNILERFSAQQFPDLHSELNLSSLELGDSALYFCASSGRVDGYTFGSGTRLTVV.

This clonotype was picked up many times. This chain connects TRBV9 to TRBJ2-5, with D maybe TRBD2 (6 bases). Germline CDR1 reads SGDLS; CDR2 reads YYNGEE. Trimming removed 2 bases from V and 5 bases from J, with 16 bases in between. The CDR3 sequence is 15 residues long. The CDR3 region has the DNA TGTGCCAGCAGCGTGGGCGGGGCGGCAATGGAGACCCAGTACTTC. Protein sequence: CASSVGGAAMETQYF. Based on the CDR3 plus reference TRBV9 and TRBJ2-5, the full variable domain is DSGVTQTPKHLITATGQRVTLRCSPRSGDLSVYWYQQSLDQGLQFLIQYYNGEERAKGNILERFSAQQFPDLHSELNLSSLELGDSALYFCASSVGGAAMETQYFGPGTRLLVL.

This clonotype was recorded at least ten times. J is TRBJ2-5 and V is TRBV9; the match to TRBD2 covers 8 bases. This CDR3 has 15 amino acids. The J segment lost 1 base and the V segment lost 0 bases, leaving 2 bases of the junction unmatched. CDR1 and CDR2 (germline): SGDLS, YYNGEE. CDR3 in amino acids: CASSVATSGQETQYF. DNA of the CDR3: TGTGCCAGCAGCGTAGCTACTAGCGGCCAAGAGACCCAGTACTTC.

At least ten counts were recorded for this clonotype. The rearrangement uses TRBV9 and TRBJ2-2, with TRBD1 as a possible D gene (5 bases). Deletions cut 0 bases from V and 6 bases from J, with 21 bases between. CDR3 length: 18 residues. Germline CDR1 SGDLS, CDR2 YYNGEE. CDR3 nucleotides: TGTGCCAGCAGCGTAGTGGGGTCCTTGGCAGGGCTCGCCGGGGAGCTGTTTTTT. Translated, it gives CASSVVGSLAGLAGELFF.

The table lists this clonotype with many counts. The rearrangement joins TRBV9 to TRBJ2-4, with D perhaps given as TRBD1 or TRBD2 (6 bases each). Trimming pared 4 bases from V and 0 bases from J, leaving 23 bases between. This CDR3 has 19 amino acids. Germline V gene sequence: CDR1 SGDLS, CDR2 YYNGEE. CDR3 sequence reads: CASSPNWGAVDLAKNIQYF. CDR3 bases: TGTGCCAGCAGCCCGAACTGGGGGGCTGTTGACCTAGCCAAAAACATTCAGTACTTC.

This clonotype was detected many times. The CDR3 bases are TGTGCCAGCAGGCCCCCGAATGTGCAGTACGTC. This gives the protein CASRPPNVQYV. The chain has TRBV28 and TRBJ2-7; no firm D call. This CDR3 region has 11 residues. With 6 bases removed from V and 9 bases from J, the gap between germline ends came to 12 bases. Germline V gives CDR1 MDHEN, CDR2 SYDVKM.

This clonotype was seen at least ten times. V is TRBV9 and J is TRBJ2-1; the D is unclear. The CDR3 length is 17 residues. Germline CDR1 and CDR2: SGDLS and YYNGEE. V was pared by 3 bases and J by 7 bases, with 23 bases between. Here the CDR3 reads CASSAGSGPRLLNEQFF. CDR3 nucleotide sequence: TGTGCCAGCAGCGCCGGATCGGGTCCTCGTCTCCTAAATGAGCAGTTCTTC.

The gene calls are TRBV9 and TRBJ1-3; 7 nucleotides line up with TRBD1. The J segment lost 0 bases and the V segment lost 0 bases, leaving 3 bases of the junction unmatched. CDR3 length: 16 amino acids. Germline V gene data show CDR1 as SGDLS and CDR2 as YYNGEE. Here the CDR3 reads CASSVDRGLSGNTIYF. The CDR3 DNA sequence: TGTGCCAGCAGCGTAGATAGGGGGCTCTCTGGAAACACCATATATTTT.

This clonotype was picked up many times. The rearrangement joins TRBV9 to TRBJ1-1, with D unresolved. V lost 0 bases and J 5 bases, leaving 14 bases between the germline ends. CDR1 is SGDLS, CDR2 YYNGEE, per germline. This CDR3 is 15 amino acids long. The DNA of the CDR3 is TGTGCCAGCAGCGTAGAATTTCTACCGACGACTGAAGCTTTCTTT. Residues: CASSVEFLPTTEAFF.

This clonotype has ten or more counts. This rearrangement joins TRBV9 to TRBJ2-1; TRBD2 aligns across 7 bases. Germline V gene lookup returns CDR1 SGDLS and CDR2 YYNGEE. The length of the CDR3 is 16 residues. Germline trimming cut 0 bases from V and 5 bases from J; bases unmatched to any gene: 8. CDR3 region: CASSVALAARDNEQFF. The CDR3 nucleotides are TGTGCCAGCAGCGTAGCTCTAGCGGCTCGAGACAATGAGCAGTTCTTC.

There are many counts of this clonotype. V and J are TRBV9 and TRBJ2-5; tentative D call: TRBD2 (7 bases). The length of the CDR3 is 15 residues. CDR1 and CDR2 (germline): SGDLS, YYNGEE. Trimming left V 3 bases short and J 5 bases short, with 17 bases between. CDR3 DNA: TGTGCCAGCAGCGCCCCAAGGGGGGGGCGGGAGACCCAGTACTTC. It specifies CASSAPRGGRETQYF.

This clonotype was counted many times. The chain links TRBV9 to TRBJ2-5, with no clear D. V was pared by 2 bases and J by 5 bases, with 10 bases between. CDR1 and CDR2 from the germline V gene are SGDLS and YYNGEE. The CDR3 is 13 amino acids. The CDR3 DNA follows: TGTGCCAGCAGCGTCAGGAGTTTGGAGACCCAGTACTTC. It encodes CASSVRSLETQYF.

This clonotype was counted many times. The gene calls are TRBV9 and TRBJ2-5; D gene ambiguous. The CDR3 has 14 amino acids. Trimming shortened V by 0 bases and J by 7 bases, and 13 bases separated the two germline ends. Germline lookup yields CDR1 SGDLS and CDR2 YYNGEE. CDR3 sequence: CASSVDSGPATQYF. The CDR3 DNA reads TGTGCCAGCAGCGTAGATTCCGGACCGGCGACCCAGTACTTC. Combining the CDR3 with reference TRBV9 and TRBJ2-5 gives the whole variable domain DSGVTQTPKHLITATGQRVTLRCSPRSGDLSVYWYQQSLDQGLQFLIQYYNGEERAKGNILERFSAQQFPDLHSELNLSSLELGDSALYFCASSVDSGPATQYFGPGTRLLVL.

This clonotype appeared many times. The rearrangement joins TRBV9 to TRBJ1-5; D might be TRBD1 (5 bases). The CDR3 is 15 residues long. CDR1 and CDR2 from the germline V gene are SGDLS and YYNGEE. Trimming took off 0 bases at V and 0 bases at J, with 7 bases between the two ends. In DNA form, the CDR3 reads TGTGCCAGCAGCGTAGCGGGGGGTAGCAATCAGCCCCAGCATTTT. Its translation: CASSVAGGSNQPQHF.

This clonotype was recorded at least ten times. The chain's CDR3 is CASSPRRDGANTGELFF. Here the CDR3 DNA reads TGTGCCAGCAGCCCAAGACGGGACGGCGCGAACACCGGGGAGCTGTTTTTT. J is TRBJ2-2 and V is TRBV9, with D perhaps assigned TRBD1 or TRBD2 (5 bases each). Germline V gene lookup returns CDR1 SGDLS and CDR2 YYNGEE. There are 17 residues in the CDR3. The V and J ends lost 4 bases and 0 bases respectively, with 16 bases between them.

This clonotype was recorded many times. CDR3 in DNA: TGTGCCAGCAGCGTAGCCCCCTTTTTCGCGGGAACATCCTACAATGAGCAGTTCTTC. It is translated as CASSVAPFFAGTSYNEQFF. This sequence joins TRBV9 and TRBJ2-1, with D perhaps matching TRBD2 (6 bases). Trimming shortened V by 0 bases and J by 1 base, and 20 bases separated the two germline ends. The CDR3 sequence is 19 residues long. The germline CDR1 and CDR2 sequences are SGDLS and YYNGEE.

This clonotype was observed at least ten times. The chain employs TRBV9 and TRBJ2-2; D gene uncertain. V was trimmed by 2 bases and J by 1 base, leaving 6 bases between them. Germline V gene data show CDR1 as SGDLS and CDR2 as YYNGEE. This CDR3 has 14 amino acids. The CDR3: CASSVVENTGELFF. CDR3 bases: TGTGCCAGCAGCGTCGTAGAGAACACCGGGGAGCTGTTTTTT.

The genes are TRBV9 and TRBJ2-1, with 14 bases aligning to TRBD2. V was clipped by 3 bases and J by 8 bases; unmatched bases: 7. From germline, CDR1 is SGDLS and CDR2 YYNGEE. There are 16 residues in the CDR3. The CDR3 region is CASSAHGTSGSYEQFF. CDR3 DNA sequence: TGTGCCAGCAGCGCCCACGGGACTAGCGGGAGTTATGAGCAGTTCTTC.

There are many counts of this clonotype. V and J are TRBV9 and TRBJ2-3; 9 bases agree with TRBD1. The trim removed 0 bases at V and 9 bases at J, leaving 8 bases unmatched. The CDR3 is 15 residues long. CDR1 is SGDLS and CDR2 is YYNGEE in the germline V gene. CDR3 residues: CASSVGNVGQGTQYF. The CDR3 coding sequence is TGTGCCAGCAGCGTAGGCAATGTGGGACAGGGAACGCAGTATTTT.

This clonotype was counted at least ten times. This chain joins TRBV9 and TRBJ2-2; D tentatively reads TRBD1 or TRBD2 (5 bases each). The CDR3 spans 15 residues. Germline V gives CDR1 SGDLS, CDR2 YYNGEE. Deletions cut 2 bases from V and 8 bases from J, with 16 bases between. The CDR3 spells CASSVSTGPNGELFF. DNA for the CDR3: TGTGCCAGCAGCGTCTCAACGGGACCTAATGGGGAGCTGTTTTTT.

In this sample, this clonotype turned up many times. The rearrangement joins TRBV9 to TRBJ2-1; TRBD2 agrees at 15 bases. Germline V gives CDR1 SGDLS, CDR2 YYNGEE. With 4 bases clipped from V and 7 bases from J, the junction kept 9 bases outside the gene matches. This CDR3 has 17 residues. The CDR3 DNA follows: TGTGCCAGCAGCCTACTTGGACTAGCGGGAGGGCGGAATGAGCAGTTCTTC. Translating gives CASSLLGLAGGRNEQFF. Based on the CDR3 plus reference TRBV9 and TRBJ2-1, the full variable domain is DSGVTQTPKHLITATGQRVTLRCSPRSGDLSVYWYQQSLDQGLQFLIQYYNGEERAKGNILERFSAQQFPDLHSELNLSSLELGDSALYFCASSLLGLAGGRNEQFFGPGTRLTVL.

This clonotype was counted ten times or more. The V and J genes are TRBV9 and TRBJ2-1; 11 bases line up with TRBD2. Germline CDR1 is SGDLS and CDR2 is YYNGEE. This CDR3 has 15 residues. J gave up 6 bases and V 2 bases, and 4 bases lay outside the gene matches. CDR3 protein: CASSVTGTSGNEQFF. The CDR3 coding sequence is TGTGCCAGCAGCGTGACTGGGACTAGCGGCAATGAGCAGTTCTTC.

In this sample, this clonotype turned up many times. The rearrangement uses TRBV9 and TRBJ2-1; D call uncertain. The V gene's germline CDR1 is SGDLS and CDR2 YYNGEE. This CDR3 region has 14 residues. Trimming took 3 bases from V and 6 from J, leaving 13 bases between them. CDR3 DNA sequence: TGTGCCAGCAGCGCCAGCCTCGGTGGCAATGAGCAGTTCTTC. Translated, it gives CASSASLGGNEQFF.

In its sample, this clonotype was seen many times. This CDR3 is CASSATAGLDTQYF. The CDR3 bases are TGTGCCAGCAGCGCTACGGCAGGGCTGGATACGCAGTATTTT. The chain uses TRBV9 and TRBJ2-3; D is possibly TRBD1 (5 bases). The CDR3 is made up of 14 amino acids. Germline values: CDR1 SGDLS, CDR2 YYNGEE. V lost 3 bases and J 6 bases, leaving 14 bases between the germline ends.

This clonotype is labeled medium-sized. The gene calls are TRBV9 and TRBJ2-3; 7 positions agree with TRBD1. The germline V gene encodes CDR1 SGDLS and CDR2 YYNGEE. This CDR3 comprises 16 residues. V dropped 3 bases and J dropped 5; count of bases not matched to a gene: 12. CDR3 sequence reads: CASSERDRVVEDTQYF. CDR3 DNA: TGTGCCAGCAGCGAGCGAGACAGGGTAGTTGAAGATACGCAGTATTTT.

This clonotype was seen at least ten times. The chain combines TRBV9 with TRBJ1-6, with D perhaps matching TRBD1 (5 bases). The V gene lost 0 bases and the J gene lost 0 bases, with 7 bases spanning the gap. Germline assignment: CDR1 SGDLS and CDR2 YYNGEE. The CDR3 has 16 amino acids. The CDR3 DNA reads TGTGCCAGCAGCGTAGGACAGCGCTCCTATAATTCACCCCTCCACTTT. Protein: CASSVGQRSYNSPLHF.

This clonotype was seen at least ten times. V usage is TRBV9 and J usage is TRBJ2-2, with 7 positions matching TRBD2. This CDR3 spans 14 amino acids. Looked up from germline, CDR1 is SGDLS and CDR2 is YYNGEE. V trimming: 4 bases; J trimming: 4 bases; junction bases outside the gene matches: 4. CDR3 protein: CASSPRTSTGELFF. The CDR3, as DNA: TGTGCCAGCAGCCCCCGGACTAGCACCGGGGAGCTGTTTTTT.